One sample yielded the 28 T cell receptor beta chains listed below, sequenced in a study of sequential checkpoint blockade in melanoma. Only in-frame clones appear in the TCRdb table, and some are missing; sequencing was by immunoSEQ multiplex PCR. The sample includes fewer than 5,500 clones, roughly 18% of them seen just once. Regarding treatment: randomized to nivolumab then ipilimumab (arm A) or the reverse (arm B). This specimen consisted of tumor tissue (inferred from file names), obtained from a patient given nivolumab and ipilimumab in sequence. These receptors originate from a human donor with melanoma.

This clone has only a few counts. The chain carries TRBV12-2 and TRBJ1-1; TRBD1, the D gene given by the table, was not confirmed from the DNA. TRBV12-2 constitutes a pseudogene. The CDR3 has 18 amino acids. The CDR3 is CASRSPTGGVLANTEAFF. The CDR3 DNA sequence: TGTGCAAGTCGCTCACCAACAGGGGGAGTCTTAGCGAACACTGAAGCTTTCTTT.

The chain is built from TRBV27 and TRBJ2-2; tentative D call: TRBD2 (5 bases). The CDR3 is 17 residues long. CDR1 and CDR2 (germline): MNHEY, SMNVEV (reference sequence). Deletions cut 5 bases from V and 0 bases from J, with 16 bases between. The CDR3 bases are TGTGCCAGCAGTCTTCGGACTGTCCCCCCGAACACCGGGGAGCTGTTTTTT. Encoded protein: CASSLRTVPPNTGELFF.

The chain joins TRBV4-1 to TRBJ2-2; D tentatively reads TRBD1 or TRBD2 (5 bases each). Germline CDR1 reads MGHRA; CDR2 reads YSYEKL. The CDR3 consists of 17 residues. The V gene lost 0 bases and the J gene lost 5 bases, with 16 bases spanning the gap. The CDR3 sequence: CASSQEMKGRRTGELFF. As DNA, the CDR3 is TGCGCCAGCAGCCAAGAGATGAAGGGGAGACGGACCGGGGAGCTGTTTTTT.

The count of this clone is one. V and J are TRBV12-5 and TRBJ2-1; 7 positions match TRBD2. The CDR3 runs 15 residues. From germline, CDR1 is LGHNT and CDR2 FRNRAP. V shed 5 bases, J shed 0 bases, and the junction held 4 bases outside the gene matches. CDR3 loop: CASGLERGSYNEQFF. DNA of the CDR3: TGTGCTAGTGGTCTGGAGCGGGGCTCCTACAATGAGCAGTTCTTC.

A few counts support this clone. V gene TRBV28 combines with J gene TRBJ1-4, with D tentatively TRBD1 (5 bases). CDR3 length equals 14 residues. The V gene's germline CDR1 is MDHEN and CDR2 SYDVKM. The V and J ends lost 4 bases and 5 bases respectively, with 11 bases between them. The CDR3 DNA reads TGTGCCAGCAGTTACCGGGGGGTGAATGAAAAACTGTTTTTT. It yields the protein CASSYRGVNEKLFF.

This chain connects TRBV6-8 to TRBJ1-5; tentatively, D is TRBD1 (5 bases). Germline lookup yields CDR1 MNHGY and CDR2 SAAAGT. This CDR3 is 14 amino acids long. Trimming left V 6 bases short and J 0 bases short, with 9 bases between. The CDR3 reads CASRLDSSNQPQHF. The CDR3, as DNA: TGTGCCAGCAGACTCGACAGTAGCAATCAGCCCCAGCATTTT.

In its sample, this clone ranks as medium-sized (0.01 to 0.1%). V is TRBV6-8 and J is TRBJ1-4, with a tentative D call TRBD1 (5 bases). Per germline, CDR1 MNHGY and CDR2 SAAAGT. This CDR3 region has 14 residues. V dropped 5 bases and J dropped 7 bases, with 14 bases sitting between them. The CDR3 is CASSVRTSAEKLFF. DNA for the CDR3: TGTGCCAGCAGTGTCCGGACATCCGCTGAAAAACTGTTTTTT.

This clone is medium-sized within its sample. The DNA of the CDR3 is TGTGCCAGCAGCGTAGAGGATAGCGGGGACGCGAAGACCCAGTACTTC. The encoded protein is CASSVEDSGDAKTQYF. The genes are TRBV9 and TRBJ2-5; 8 positions match TRBD2. Per germline, CDR1 SGDLS and CDR2 YYNGEE. The junction had 10 bases not matched to a gene; V was cut back by 0 bases and J by 6 bases. The CDR3 consists of 16 residues.

This clone is medium-sized in the sample. This chain uses TRBV11-3 with TRBJ1-5; perhaps TRBD1 as D (6 bases). CDR3 size: 15 residues. Trimming left V 5 bases short and J 2 bases short, with 13 bases between. Germline V gives CDR1 SGHNT, CDR2 YENEEA. CDR3 in DNA: TGTGCCAGCAGCGCCAGGGGAAAGGGCAATCAGCCCCAGCATTTT. Translation gives CASSARGKGNQPQHF.

This clone is labeled as medium-sized (0.01 to 0.1%). The chain recombines TRBV11-3 with TRBJ1-2, with TRBD1 as a possible D gene (5 bases). Trimming removed 5 bases at V and 8 bases at J, with 18 bases between. CDR1 SGHNT and CDR2 YENEEA come from the germline V gene. The CDR3 is 14 residues long. This CDR3 reads CASSKQTGLLGYTF. The CDR3 nucleotides are TGTGCCAGCAGCAAACAAACAGGCTTGCTCGGCTACACCTTC.

There are many counts of this clone. This chain links TRBV6-8 with TRBJ2-7, with D unclear. Per the germline V gene, CDR1 is MNHGY and CDR2 is SAAAGT. V gave up 6 bases and J gave up 0 bases, with 9 bases separating them. This CDR3 is 13 amino acids long. The CDR3 coding sequence is TGTGCCAGCAGCACTTTAGCCTCCTACGAGCAGTACTTC. It is translated as CASSTLASYEQYF.

This clone was picked up a small number of times. The genes are TRBV6-8 and TRBJ2-5, with D possibly called TRBD1 or TRBD2 (5 bases each). Trimming shortened V by 2 bases and J by 5 bases, and 12 bases separated the two germline ends. The CDR3 is 14 amino acids. Germline V lookup: CDR1 MNHGY, CDR2 SAAAGT. The CDR3 reads CASSYEGPGETQYF. The CDR3 DNA is TGTGCCAGCAGTTACGAGGGGCCGGGGGAGACCCAGTACTTC.

This chain connects TRBV29-1 to TRBJ2-7; D might be TRBD2 (5 bases). CDR3 length: 14 amino acids. Germline loops: CDR1 SQVTM, CDR2 ANQGSEA. V lost 0 bases and J lost 3, with 12 bases in between. The CDR3 DNA is TGCAGCGTTGAAGAGCAGAGTCGGGGCTACGAGCAGTACTTC. Translating it yields CSVEEQSRGYEQYF.

This clone was detected many times. This chain links TRBV11-3 with TRBJ2-5; D unresolved. CDR1 SGHNT and CDR2 YENEEA come from the germline V gene. This CDR3 contains 14 residues. V gave up 3 bases and J gave up 5 bases, with 13 bases separating them. CDR3 protein: CASSFGLGTETQYF. As DNA, the CDR3 is TGTGCCAGCAGCTTCGGGCTTGGAACGGAGACCCAGTACTTC. The entire variable domain, with the rest obtained from reference TRBV11-3 and TRBJ2-5, is as follows: EAGVVQSPRYKIIEKKQPVAFWCNPISGHNTLYWYLQNLGQGPELLIRYENEEAVDDSQLPKDRFSAERLKGVDSTLKIQPAELGDSAVYLCASSFGLGTETQYFGPGTRLLVL.

In its sample, this clone was seen a few times. The chain is built from TRBV30 and TRBJ1-2; 11 bases map to TRBD1. The germline V gene has CDR1 GTSNPN and CDR2 SVGIG (reference sequence). The CDR3 spans 16 residues. Losses at the gene ends were 6 bases for V and 4 bases for J; bases not matched to a gene: 13. CDR3 DNA sequence: TGTGCCTGTCTTACGGCGGGGGACAGGGGGTTCTATGGCTACACCTTC. Encoded protein: CACLTAGDRGFYGYTF.

The chain uses TRBV9 and TRBJ2-2; no firm D call. V was clipped by 5 bases and J by 7 bases, with 9 bases between them. The CDR3 spans 12 residues. Germline V gene sequence: CDR1 SGDLS, CDR2 YYNGEE. CDR3 protein: CASSEFDGELFF. The DNA of the CDR3 is TGTGCCAGCAGTGAATTTGACGGGGAGCTGTTTTTT.

This chain joins TRBV4-1 and TRBJ1-6; D possibly corresponds to TRBD1 (5 bases). Germline lookup yields CDR1 MGHRA and CDR2 YSYEKL. The CDR3 runs 15 residues. Trimming cost V 4 bases and J 9 bases, with 16 bases left between them. The CDR3 sequence is CASSPQGQGGSPLHF. DNA of the CDR3: TGCGCCAGCAGCCCCCAAGGGCAGGGTGGTTCACCCCTCCACTTT.

The sample holds a few counts of this clone. The genes are TRBV6-8 and TRBJ2-3, with 11 bases identical to TRBD2. V lost 5 bases, J lost 4 bases, and 5 bases stayed unmatched. CDR1 and CDR2 (germline): MNHGY, SAAAGT. The CDR3 has 15 amino acids. In DNA, the CDR3 is TGTGCCAGCAGTCATAGCGGGGGGGCGGCAGATACGCAGTATTTT. Protein: CASSHSGGAADTQYF.

The V call is TRBV10-2, the J call TRBJ2-1, with 9 bases lining up with TRBD2. J lost 0 bases, V lost 6 bases, and 6 bases had no gene match. The germline V gene has CDR1 WSHSY and CDR2 SAAADI. The CDR3 covers 16 residues. This chain's CDR3 is CASSGSGGRSYNEQFF. The CDR3 DNA follows: TGCGCCAGCAGCGGGAGCGGGGGGCGCTCCTACAATGAGCAGTTCTTC.

This clone has just a few counts. This rearrangement joins TRBV7-6 to TRBJ2-2, with D perhaps TRBD1 (6 bases). The germline CDR1 and CDR2 sequences are SGHVS and FNYEAQ. The CDR3 contains 15 residues. V was cut by 3 bases and J by 5 bases, with 13 bases left in between. CDR3 DNA sequence: TGTGCCAGCAGCTTGGGGGCCCCGGGGACCGGGGAGCTGTTTTTT. As protein: CASSLGAPGTGELFF.

This clone has only a few counts. The chain couples TRBV6-8 to TRBJ2-3; 11 nucleotides line up with TRBD2. The CDR3 loop spans 14 amino acids. The germline V gene encodes CDR1 MNHGY and CDR2 SAAAGT. V shed 11 bases and J 3 bases; nucleotides not matched to a gene: 7. DNA for the CDR3: TGTGCCTCTACTAGCGGGGGCTTTACAGATACGCAGTATTTT. It specifies CASTSGGFTDTQYF.

The sample holds a few counts of this clone. The J gene is TRBJ2-1, the V gene TRBV4-1; possible D gene TRBD2, 5 bases. The germline V and J ends were trimmed by 0 bases and 0 bases, with 12 bases remaining between them. This CDR3 has 17 amino acids. Germline assignment: CDR1 MGHRA and CDR2 YSYEKL. CDR3 sequence reads: CASSQDSTGSSYNEQFF. The CDR3 nucleotides are TGCGCCAGCAGCCAAGATTCAACGGGGAGCTCCTACAATGAGCAGTTCTTC.

This chain uses TRBV15 with TRBJ1-4, with D unresolved. Trimming cost V 9 bases and J 0 bases, with 14 bases left between them. This CDR3 contains 15 residues. Germline loops: CDR1 LNHNV, CDR2 YYDKDF (reference sequence). CDR3 nucleotides: TGTGCCACGCCCACGACCCGTGCAACTAATGAAAAACTGTTTTTT. This sequence encodes CATPTTRATNEKLFF.

This clone was counted between two and nine times. The chain combines TRBV30 with TRBJ1-3; D uncertain. Trimming left V 1 base short and J 2 bases short, with 0 bases between. CDR1 and CDR2 from the germline V gene are GTSNPN and SVGIG (reference sequence). The CDR3 covers 11 residues. CDR3 nucleotides: TGTGCCTGGAGTGCTGGAAACACCATATATTTT. It yields the protein CAWSAGNTIYF.

This clone was seen ten or more times. The rearrangement uses TRBV11-3 and TRBJ1-2; tentative D call: TRBD1 (5 bases). This CDR3 is 14 amino acids long. Germline V gene data show CDR1 as SGHNT and CDR2 as YENEEA. V was shortened by 5 bases and J by 1 base, with 11 bases between the two germline ends. This CDR3 reads CASSPLDINYGYTF. CDR3 DNA: TGTGCCAGCAGCCCCCTGGACATTAACTATGGCTACACCTTC.

The rearrangement links TRBV11-3 to TRBJ2-4, with D uncertain. The CDR3 consists of 15 residues. V shed 5 bases and J shed 0 bases, with 11 bases lying between them. Germline V gene data show CDR1 as SGHNT and CDR2 as YENEEA. The chain's CDR3 is CASSDPTLAKNIQYF. DNA of the CDR3: TGTGCCAGCAGCGACCCGACTTTAGCCAAAAACATTCAGTACTTC.

This clone has a handful of counts. The V call is TRBV23-1, the J call TRBJ1-1; D gene uncertain. TRBV23-1 is identified as an open reading frame with a role that is uncertain. This CDR3 is built from 13 residues. V dropped 6 bases and J dropped 5 bases, with 13 bases sitting between them. The CDR3, as DNA: TGCGCCAGCAGCCAAGAAGTGGTTACTGAAGCTTTCTTT. It yields the protein CASSQEVVTEAFF.

V gene TRBV9 combines with J gene TRBJ2-1; 12 bases agree with TRBD2. Germline lookup yields CDR1 SGDLS and CDR2 YYNGEE. The CDR3 loop spans 15 amino acids. V shed 2 bases and J 5 bases; nucleotides not matched to a gene: 2. DNA of the CDR3: TGTGCCAGCAGCGTTACTAGCGGGGGGAACAATGAGCAGTTCTTC. This codes for CASSVTSGGNNEQFF.